This T cell receptor beta chain derives from a study of T-cell reconstitution after alpha-beta-depleted transplantation in children. General study points: When one year had passed after transplant, most T-cell counts and diversity came from newly produced T cells. Two months or so post-transplant, alpha-beta T cells reportedly derived from several hundred expanded graft clones. The origin of high day-60 TCRbeta diversity in some patients lay in surviving recipient T cells and thymic progenitors.

This clonotype was picked up many times. Its specificity is not known. Trimming cost V 7 bases and J 4 bases; bases outside gene matches: 9. Looked up from germline, CDR1 is SGHAT and CDR2 is FQNNGV. This CDR3 region has 16 residues. Unique molecular identifiers featured in how the TCRbeta library was prepared. Using its own MiXCR run on the PCR reads, TCRdb lists one record per CDR3 protein. The sample lists over 200,000 distinct CDR3 sequences, around 9.2% occurring once. The TCR comes from a male patient between 2 and 9 years old who had a stem cell transplant for acute myeloid leukemia, so the T cells may come from the graft donor. This sample comprised PBMCs, mostly from graft donor cells, obtained 360 days after TCRalphabeta/CD19-depleted stem cell transplant. The chain has TRBV11-2 and TRBJ2-1, with 11 positions matching TRBD2. As DNA, the CDR3 is TGTGCCAGCATCCCCCTAGCGGGAGGCCTATACAATGAGCAGTTCTTC. Translation gives CASIPLAGGLYNEQFF.